Presented here are 24 T cell receptor beta chains from one specimen sequenced in a study of identical twins. Each CDR3 protein is one row after TCRdb ran MiXCR on the 5' RACE reads. Seen here are some 690,000 distinct CDR3 sequences, 21% observed once, and the top ten hold roughly 4.3%. A further study also used this sample, focusing on T cells expressing NK-cell markers.

The sequencing sample was made of PBMCs. The receptors were gathered from a woman aged 18-35 years in good health.

This clonotype was counted a few times. This chain uses TRBV7-9 with TRBJ1-1; D gene ambiguous. The CDR3 runs 16 residues. The ends were cut back, 1 base at V and 1 base at J, with 13 bases in the middle. Per the germline V gene, CDR1 is SEHNR and CDR2 is FQNEAQ (reference sequence). CDR3 loop: CASSLERGIGNTEAFF. The CDR3 DNA is TGTGCCAGCAGCTTAGAGAGAGGGATTGGGAACACTGAAGCTTTCTTT.

The V gene is TRBV5-1, the J gene TRBJ2-5; 8 bases are shared with TRBD2. V was pared by 6 bases and J by 2 bases, with 3 bases of the junction left unmatched. The CDR3 contains 13 residues. CDR1 and CDR2 from the germline V gene are SGHRS and YFSETQ. CDR3 in amino acids: CASTGGDQETQYF. The CDR3 coding sequence is TGCGCCAGCACCGGGGGGGATCAAGAGACCCAGTACTTC.

Only a few counts were recorded for this clonotype. V usage is TRBV6-1 and J usage is TRBJ2-1; D may be TRBD2 (6 bases). Germline CDR1 and CDR2: MNHNS and SASEGT. This CDR3 comprises 15 residues. Trimming took off 5 bases at V and 7 bases at J, with 18 bases between the two ends. As DNA, the CDR3 is TGTGCCAGCAGTCAGAACCAATTGGGGGGTAATGAGCAGTTCTTC. This translates into CASSQNQLGGNEQFF.

Comments on this clonotype: The junction does not match germline at one end; this may be a read error. The chain links TRBV4-2 to TRBJ2-2; TRBD2 matches at 9 bases. This CDR3 is 16 amino acids long. The V gene's germline CDR1 is LGHNA and CDR2 YNFKEQ. CDR3 DNA: TGTGCCAGCAGCCAGATGATAGCGGGAGCAGGCGGGGAGCTGTTTTTC. Its protein product is CASSQMIAGAGGELFF.

This clonotype was seen repeatedly, ten times or more. The chain recombines TRBV7-2 with TRBJ1-1; 8 bases agree with TRBD1. With 5 bases clipped from V and 3 bases from J, the junction kept 8 bases outside the gene matches. This CDR3 is built from 15 residues. The germline V gene has CDR1 SGHTA and CDR2 FQGNSA. CDR3 nucleotide sequence: TGTGCCAGCAGCCGTACCCGACAGGGGTACACTGAAGCTTTCTTT. Translated: CASSRTRQGYTEAFF. Combining the CDR3 with reference TRBV7-2 and TRBJ1-1 gives the whole variable domain GAGVSQSPSNKVTEKGKDVELRCDPISGHTALYWYRQSLGQGLEFLIYFQGNSAPDKSGLPSDRFSAERTGGSVSTLTIQRTQQEDSAVYLCASSRTRQGYTEAFFGQGTRLTVV.

This clonotype was recorded only once. Being one base from a much bigger clone, this may be a read error. The genes are TRBV6-1 and TRBJ2-2, with TRBD2 as a possible D gene (6 bases). V shed 6 bases and J shed 1 base, with 12 bases lying between them. The CDR3 covers 15 residues. Germline V gene lookup returns CDR1 MNHNS and CDR2 SASEGT. CDR3 protein: CASSRGDWNTGELFF. In nucleotides, the CDR3 is TGTGCCAGCAGCCGAGGGGACTGGAACACCGGGGAGCTGTTTTTT.

V usage is TRBV12-5 and J usage is TRBJ2-7; possibly TRBD2 for D (7 bases). Trimming removed 7 bases from V and 4 bases from J, with 14 bases in between. From germline, CDR1 is LGHNT and CDR2 FRNRAP. This CDR3 comprises 13 residues. The CDR3 loop is CASAEGGPYEQYF. The DNA for the CDR3 is TGTGCTAGTGCAGAGGGGGGGCCGTACGAGCAGTACTTC.

This clonotype came up a few times. The rearrangement uses TRBV20-1 and TRBJ2-1, with D possibly being TRBD1 (6 bases). Germline assignment: CDR1 DFQATT and CDR2 SNEGSKA (reference sequence). There are 16 residues in the CDR3. V was cut by 6 bases and J by 0 bases, with 18 bases left in between. The CDR3 DNA reads as TGCAGTGCATCCGAACAGGGCCCTGCCTCCTACAATGAGCAGTTCTTC. It specifies CSASEQGPASYNEQFF.

This clonotype occurred a few times. The chain is built from TRBV27 and TRBJ2-1; 7 nucleotides align to TRBD2. Germline CDR1 MNHEY, CDR2 SMNVEV (reference sequence). The CDR3 is 15 amino acids. With V trimmed by 6 bases and J by 0 bases, 5 bases remained unmatched. CDR3 DNA sequence: TGTGCCAGCAGGATCGGGAGGCCCTCCTACAATGAGCAGTTCTTC. The encoded protein is CASRIGRPSYNEQFF.

Only a few counts were recorded for this clonotype. J is TRBJ2-7 and V is TRBV7-2, with TRBD2 identical over 10 bases. The V segment lost 6 bases and the J segment 1 base; nucleotides outside the gene matches: 6. Germline lookup yields CDR1 SGHTA and CDR2 FQGNSA. The CDR3 runs to 15 residues. CDR3 residues: CASSRASGGSYEQYF. The CDR3 nucleotides are TGTGCCAGCAGTCGAGCTAGCGGGGGTTCCTACGAGCAGTACTTC.

CDR3 sequence reads: CASTSNPGEQETQYF. CDR3 coding DNA: TGTGCCAGCACTTCCAACCCAGGGGAGCAAGAGACCCAGTACTTC. The J gene is TRBJ2-5, the V gene TRBV12-3 or TRBV12-4, with a possible D match to TRBD1 (6 bases). The V end lost 7 bases, the J end lost 2 bases, and 17 bases lay between the germline ends. This CDR3 spans 15 amino acids.

CDR3 coding DNA: TGTGCCAGCAGCTCCCCTTTAGCGGGGGGGCGCACCGGGGAGCTGTTTTTT. As protein: CASSSPLAGGRTGELFF. The chain is built from TRBV11-3 and TRBJ2-2; 11 bases line up with TRBD2. V shed 4 bases and J 4 bases; nucleotides not matched to a gene: 8. CDR3 size: 17 residues. In germline, CDR1 is SGHNT, CDR2 YENEEA.

This clonotype showed up many times. The rearrangement links TRBV20-1 to TRBJ2-7; 8 bases align to TRBD2. V was clipped by 6 bases and J by 0 bases; unmatched bases: 7. The V gene's germline CDR1 is DFQATT and CDR2 SNEGSKA (reference sequence). The CDR3 consists of 14 residues. The CDR3 loop reads CSANSGTSSYEQYF. The DNA of the CDR3 is TGCAGTGCGAATAGCGGGACTAGCTCCTACGAGCAGTACTTC.

This clonotype was seen ten or more times. The chain links TRBV20-1 to TRBJ2-5, with D possibly TRBD2 on 5 matching bases. The CDR3 is 13 amino acids. Germline CDR1 is DFQATT and CDR2 is SNEGSKA (reference sequence). Trimming removed 5 bases from V and 6 bases from J, with 16 bases in between. The CDR3 nucleotides read TGCAGTGCTCCAACTAGTATCGAAAAGACCCAGTACTTC. Translating it yields CSAPTSIEKTQYF.

The chain combines TRBV6-2 or TRBV6-3 with TRBJ2-7; D gene unclear. CDR3 length: 10 residues. Trimming pared 7 bases from V and 3 bases from J, leaving 4 bases between. Germline CDR1 MNHEY, CDR2 SVGEGT. The CDR3 DNA reads as TGTGCCAGCATGGACTACGAGCAGTACTTC. Translating gives CASMDYEQYF.

This clonotype was recorded a few times. The chain combines TRBV29-1 with TRBJ1-1; no definite D call. Trimming pared 7 bases from V and 8 bases from J, leaving 5 bases between. The CDR3 has 8 amino acids. Per germline, CDR1 SQVTM and CDR2 ANQGSEA. CDR3 sequence (DNA): TGCAGCGCAATCGAAGCTTTCTTT. Its translation is CSAIEAFF. The entire variable domain, with the rest obtained from reference TRBV29-1 and TRBJ1-1, is as follows: SAVISQKPSRDICQRGTSLTIQCQVDSQVTMMFWYRQQPGQSLTLIATANQGSEATYESGFVIDKFPISRPNLTFSTLTVSNMSPEDSSIYLCSAIEAFFGQGTRLTVV.

J is TRBJ2-4 and V is TRBV27, with 7 bases that match TRBD1. V was pared by 8 bases and J by 5 bases, with 9 bases of the junction left unmatched. Germline V gene data show CDR1 as MNHEY and CDR2 as SMNVEV (reference sequence). This CDR3 spans 14 amino acids. The CDR3 bases are TGTGCCAGCGCGACAGGGCTCTCCCAAAACATTCAGTACTTC. Amino acid sequence: CASATGLSQNIQYF.

This clonotype was picked up a small number of times. The chain carries TRBV6-5 and TRBJ1-1, with D possibly being TRBD1 (5 bases). The CDR3 extends over 14 amino acids. The germline V gene has CDR1 MNHEY and CDR2 SVGAGI. The ends were cut back, 3 bases at V and 5 bases at J, with 13 bases in the middle. This CDR3 is CASSYFPGETEAFF. The CDR3 DNA reads TGTGCCAGCAGTTATTTCCCGGGGGAGACTGAAGCTTTCTTT.

This clonotype has more than one count but fewer than ten. The chain links TRBV20-1 to TRBJ2-7; a weak D match, TRBD2 (6 bases). Trimming took 0 bases from V and 5 from J, leaving 11 bases between them. The V gene's germline CDR1 is DFQATT and CDR2 SNEGSKA (reference sequence). This CDR3 spans 13 amino acids. CDR3 in DNA: TGCAGTGCTAGAGATCTCCTAGCGAACGAGCAGTACTTC. Its translation is CSARDLLANEQYF.

The chain employs TRBV5-6 and TRBJ2-5; no clear D gene. V lost 2 bases and J 10 bases, leaving 12 bases between the germline ends. CDR3 length: 12 amino acids. Germline assignment: CDR1 SGHDT and CDR2 YYEEEE. The CDR3 coding sequence is TGTGCCAGCAGCTTCGGCGCTTCTGACCAGTACTTC. Translating it yields CASSFGASDQYF.

The chain carries TRBV12-3 or TRBV12-4 and TRBJ2-3, with TRBD1 as a possible D gene (5 bases). The CDR3 sequence is 15 residues long. The V gene lost 0 bases and the J gene lost 6 bases, with 13 bases spanning the gap. CDR3 in DNA: TGTGCCAGCAGTTTAGCTGGGGCCGGAAGGGATACGCAGTATTTT. Its translation: CASSLAGAGRDTQYF.

The chain combines TRBV12-5 with TRBJ2-2, with D perhaps TRBD1 (5 bases). Trimming shortened V by 1 base and J by 4 bases, and 10 bases separated the two germline ends. This CDR3 spans 15 amino acids. The V gene's germline CDR1 is LGHNT and CDR2 FRNRAP. In DNA form, the CDR3 reads TGTGCTAGTGGTTTGGAACAGGCCATCACCGGGGAGCTGTTTTTT. This sequence encodes CASGLEQAITGELFF.

This clonotype was picked up a small number of times. The chain joins TRBV15 to TRBJ2-1, with D maybe TRBD1 (5 bases). Trimming shortened V by 2 bases and J by 4 bases, and 9 bases separated the two germline ends. The CDR3 has 14 residues. Germline loops: CDR1 LNHNV, CDR2 YYDKDF (reference sequence). For the CDR3, the DNA is TGTGCCACCAGCAGACAGGGTTTTTACAATGAGCAGTTCTTC. Its protein product is CATSRQGFYNEQFF.

The chain has TRBV6-1 and TRBJ2-3; 15 bases agree with TRBD2. This CDR3 has 16 residues. J lost 5 bases, V lost 6 bases, and 6 bases had no gene match. Per the germline V gene, CDR1 is MNHNS and CDR2 is SASEGT. The CDR3 here is CASRRTSGRVGDTQYF. DNA of the CDR3: TGTGCCAGCAGGCGGACTAGCGGGAGGGTAGGAGATACGCAGTATTTT.